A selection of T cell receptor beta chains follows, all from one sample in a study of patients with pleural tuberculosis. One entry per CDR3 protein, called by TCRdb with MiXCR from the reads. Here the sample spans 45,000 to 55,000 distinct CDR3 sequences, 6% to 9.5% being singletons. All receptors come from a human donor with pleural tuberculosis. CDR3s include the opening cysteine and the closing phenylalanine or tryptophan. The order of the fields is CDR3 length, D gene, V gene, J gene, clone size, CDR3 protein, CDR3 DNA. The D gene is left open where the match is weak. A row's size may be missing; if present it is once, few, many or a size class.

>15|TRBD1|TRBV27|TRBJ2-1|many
CASRPRQGANNEQFF
TGTGCCAGCAGACCACGACAGGGGGCGAACAATGAGCAGTTCTTC
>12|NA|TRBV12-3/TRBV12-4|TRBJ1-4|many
CASSFPGEKLFF
TGTGCCAGCAGTTTCCCTGGCGAAAAACTGTTTTTT
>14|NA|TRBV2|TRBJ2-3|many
CASSVLSSTDTQYF
TGTGCCAGCAGTGTATTGTCTAGCACAGATACGCAGTATTTT
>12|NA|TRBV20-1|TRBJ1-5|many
CSARWEGQPQHF
TGCAGTGCTAGATGGGAGGGACAGCCCCAGCATTTT
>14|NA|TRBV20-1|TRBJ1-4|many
CSARDGTGSEKLFF
TGCAGTGCTAGAGACGGAACAGGGAGTGAAAAACTGTTTTTT
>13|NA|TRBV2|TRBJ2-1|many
CASSTGQHNEQFF
TGTGCCAGCTCTACCGGACAGCACAATGAGCAGTTCTTC
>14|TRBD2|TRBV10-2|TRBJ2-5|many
CASNLAGERETQYF
TGCGCCAGCAATCTAGCGGGAGAACGGGAGACCCAGTACTTC
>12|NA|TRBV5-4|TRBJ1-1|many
CASTLGDTEAFF
TGTGCCAGCACCCTCGGGGACACTGAAGCTTTCTTT
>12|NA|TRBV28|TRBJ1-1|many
CASSLSESEAFF
TGTGCCAGCAGTTTATCCGAATCCGAGGCTTTCTTT
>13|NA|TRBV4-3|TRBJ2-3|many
CASSWDFTDTQYF
TGCGCCAGCAGCTGGGACTTCACAGATACGCAGTATTTT
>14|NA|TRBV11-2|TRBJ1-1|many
CASSLDPGAVEAFF
TGTGCCAGCAGCTTAGATCCGGGGGCTGTCGAAGCTTTCTTT
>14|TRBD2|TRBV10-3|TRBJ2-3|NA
CAIKGLAATDTQYF
TGTGCCATCAAGGGGCTAGCGGCCACAGATACGCAGTATTTT
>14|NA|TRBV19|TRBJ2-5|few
CASSMGQNQETQYF
TGTGCCAGTAGTATGGGACAAAACCAAGAGACCCAGTACTTC
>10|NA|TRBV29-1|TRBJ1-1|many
CSVETGEAFF
TGCAGCGTTGAGACGGGTGAAGCTTTCTTT
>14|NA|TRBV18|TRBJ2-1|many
CASSPQQELSEQFF
TGTGCCAGCTCACCCCAACAGGAGTTGAGTGAGCAGTTCTTC
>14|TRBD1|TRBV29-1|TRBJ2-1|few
CSAFSGTGNNEQFF
TGCAGCGCCTTCTCCGGGACAGGAAACAATGAGCAGTTCTTC
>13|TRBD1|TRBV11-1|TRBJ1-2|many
CASSFTGDYGYTF
TGTGCCAGCAGCTTTACAGGGGACTATGGCTACACCTTC
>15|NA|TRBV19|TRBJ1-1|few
CASSPHRPLGTEAFF
TGTGCCAGTAGTCCTCACAGGCCCCTAGGCACTGAAGCTTTCTTT
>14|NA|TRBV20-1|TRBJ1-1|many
CSARDTGKDTEAFF
TGCAGTGCTAGAGATACAGGGAAGGACACTGAAGCTTTCTTT
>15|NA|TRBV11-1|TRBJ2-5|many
CASSPPGKFQETQYF
TGTGCCAGCAGCCCCCCGGGCAAGTTTCAAGAGACCCAGTACTTC
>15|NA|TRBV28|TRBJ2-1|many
CASRTGTWTVNEQFF
TGTGCCAGCAGGACCGGGACTTGGACAGTCAATGAGCAGTTCTTC
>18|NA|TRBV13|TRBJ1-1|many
CASSLGGIVFSMNTEAFF
TGTGCCAGCAGCTTAGGAGGAATAGTTTTCTCAATGAACACTGAAGCTTTCTTT
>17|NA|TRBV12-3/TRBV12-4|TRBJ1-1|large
CASSLGWGRNSNTEAFF
TGTGCCAGCAGTTTAGGGTGGGGACGGAACTCGAACACTGAAGCTTTCTTT
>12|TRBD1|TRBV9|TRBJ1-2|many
CASSMGTGGYTF
TGTGCCAGCAGCATGGGGACAGGTGGCTACACCTTC
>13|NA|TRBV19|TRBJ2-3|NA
CASSMALTGTQYF
TGTGCCAGTAGTATGGCCCTTACGGGTACGCAGTATTTT
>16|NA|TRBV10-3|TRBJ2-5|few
CAISESTEALQETQYF
TGTGCCATCAGTGAGTCGACGGAGGCGTTACAAGAGACCCAGTACTTC
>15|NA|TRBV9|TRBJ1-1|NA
CASSLISAPREGAFF
TGTGCCAGCAGCCTAATCTCAGCCCCGAGGGAGGGAGCTTTCTTT
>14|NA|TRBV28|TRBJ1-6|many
CASSPKTYNSPLHF
TGTGCCAGCAGCCCGAAGACCTATAATTCACCCCTCCACTTT
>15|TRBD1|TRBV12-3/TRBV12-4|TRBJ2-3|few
CASRPGTGGLDTQYF
TGTGCCAGCAGACCGGGGACAGGGGGTTTGGATACGCAGTATTTT
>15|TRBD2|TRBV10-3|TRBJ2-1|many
CAISESSGRRREQFF
TGTGCCATCAGTGAATCTAGCGGGAGAAGACGTGAGCAGTTCTTC
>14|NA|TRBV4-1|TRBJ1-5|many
CASRPGTEDQPQHF
TGCGCCAGCAGACCCGGGACGGAGGATCAGCCCCAGCATTTT
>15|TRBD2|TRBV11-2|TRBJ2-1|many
CASSLRLASYNEQFF
TGTGCCAGCAGCCTACGACTAGCCTCCTACAATGAGCAGTTCTTC
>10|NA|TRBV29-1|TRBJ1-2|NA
CSVAGLGYTF
TGCAGCGTTGCTGGGTTAGGCTACACCTTC
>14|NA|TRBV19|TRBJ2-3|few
CASSSQESTDTQYF
TGTGCCAGTAGTTCGCAGGAGAGCACAGATACGCAGTATTTT
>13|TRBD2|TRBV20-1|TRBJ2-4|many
CSASREGGNIQYF
TGCAGTGCCTCTAGGGAGGGTGGAAACATTCAGTACTTC
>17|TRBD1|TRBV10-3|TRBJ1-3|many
CAISESGTGGSGNTIYF
TGTGCCATCAGTGAGTCCGGGACAGGGGGCTCTGGAAACACCATATATTTT
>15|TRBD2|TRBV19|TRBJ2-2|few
CASQRTSGNTGELFF
TGTGCCAGTCAAAGGACTAGCGGAAACACCGGGGAGCTGTTTTTT
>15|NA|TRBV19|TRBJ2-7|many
CASSSGLPANYEQYF
TGTGCCAGTAGTTCGGGACTTCCCGCCAACTACGAGCAGTACTTC
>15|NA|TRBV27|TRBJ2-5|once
CASSFGRTSPMALYF
TGTGCCAGCAGTTTTGGCAGGACTTCCCCAATGGCCCTGTACTTC
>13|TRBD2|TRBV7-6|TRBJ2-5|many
CASSPAGKETQYF
TGTGCCAGCAGCCCAGCGGGGAAAGAGACCCAGTACTTC
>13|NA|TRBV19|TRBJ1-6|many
CATKKDNNSPLHF
TGTGCCACTAAAAAGGACAATAATTCACCCCTCCACTTT
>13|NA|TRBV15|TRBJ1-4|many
CATSRGGVEKLFF
TGTGCCACCAGCAGAGGAGGAGTCGAAAAACTGTTTTTT
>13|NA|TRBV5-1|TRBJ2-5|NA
CASSLSYGETQYF
TGCGCCAGCAGCTTGTCGTATGGGGAGACCCAGTACTTC
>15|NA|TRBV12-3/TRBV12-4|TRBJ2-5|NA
CASSLAEAQQETQYF
TGTGCCAGCAGTTTAGCGGAGGCACAGCAAGAGACCCAGTACTTC
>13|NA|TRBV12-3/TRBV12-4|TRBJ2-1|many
CASSSNPVNEQFF
TGTGCCAGCAGTTCAAACCCAGTAAATGAGCAGTTCTTC
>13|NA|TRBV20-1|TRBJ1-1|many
CSVSGSMNTEAFF
TGCAGTGTATCGGGCAGCATGAACACTGAAGCTTTCTTT
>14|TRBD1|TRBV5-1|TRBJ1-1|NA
CASSRTGENTEAFF
TGCGCCAGCAGCAGGACAGGGGAGAACACTGAAGCTTTCTTT
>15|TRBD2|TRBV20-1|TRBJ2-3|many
CSARGIAGPTDTQYF
TGCAGTGCTAGAGGCATAGCGGGCCCCACAGATACGCAGTATTTT
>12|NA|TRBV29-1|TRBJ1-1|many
CSVVSTWAEAFF
TGCAGCGTTGTCTCGACATGGGCTGAAGCTTTCTTT
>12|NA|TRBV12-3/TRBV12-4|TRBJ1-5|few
CASGQVSQPQHF
TGTGCCAGCGGGCAAGTTTCTCAGCCCCAGCATTTT
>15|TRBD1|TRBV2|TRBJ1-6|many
CASRTGSSYNSPLHF
TGTGCCAGCAGGACAGGGAGCTCCTATAATTCACCCCTCCACTTT
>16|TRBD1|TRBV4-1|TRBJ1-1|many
CASSQNEGTGGAEAFF
TGCGCCAGCAGCCAGAATGAAGGGACAGGAGGGGCTGAAGCTTTCTTT